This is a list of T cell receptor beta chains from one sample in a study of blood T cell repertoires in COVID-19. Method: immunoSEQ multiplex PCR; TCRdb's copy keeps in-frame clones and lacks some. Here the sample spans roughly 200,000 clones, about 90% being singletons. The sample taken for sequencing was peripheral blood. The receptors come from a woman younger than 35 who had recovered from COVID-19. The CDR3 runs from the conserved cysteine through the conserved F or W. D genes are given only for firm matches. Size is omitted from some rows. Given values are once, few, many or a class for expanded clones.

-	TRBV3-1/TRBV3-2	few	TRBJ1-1	CASSQPGVRAEAFF	TGTGCCAGCAGTCAACCCGGGGTTCGGGCTGAAGCTTTCTTT
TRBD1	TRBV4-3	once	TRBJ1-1	CASSRQGATEAFF	TGCGCCAGCAGCCGCCAGGGGGCCACTGAAGCTTTCTTT
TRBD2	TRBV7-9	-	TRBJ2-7	CASSPLLAGVAYEQYF	TGTGCCAGCAGCCCCTTGCTAGCGGGAGTGGCCTACGAGCAGTACTTC
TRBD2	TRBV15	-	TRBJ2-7	CATRGGEGSYEQYF	TGTGCCACCAGGGGCGGGGAGGGTTCCTACGAGCAGTACTTC
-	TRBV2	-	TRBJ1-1	CASSDRAETEAFF	TGTGCCAGCAGTGACAGGGCGGAAACTGAAGCTTTCTTT
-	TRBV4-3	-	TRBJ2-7	CASSQEVTGNSYEQYF	TGCGCCAGCAGCCAAGAGGTGACGGGGAACTCCTACGAGCAGTACTTC
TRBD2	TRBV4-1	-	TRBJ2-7	CASSQVVSGNYEQYF	TGCGCCAGCAGCCAAGTCGTTAGCGGGAACTACGAGCAGTACTTC
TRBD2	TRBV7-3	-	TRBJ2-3	CASSSASGTMQYF	TGTGCCAGCAGCTCAGCTAGCGGGACGATGCAGTATTTT
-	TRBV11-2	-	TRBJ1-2	CASSSRRQPGYTF	TGTGCCAGCAGCTCGCGCAGACAGCCTGGCTACACCTTC
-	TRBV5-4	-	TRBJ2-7	CASSLDLDYEQYF	TGTGCCAGCAGCTTGGATTTAGACTACGAGCAGTACTTC
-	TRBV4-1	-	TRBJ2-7	CASSQSGASYEQYF	TGCGCCAGCAGCCAAAGCGGAGCCTCCTACGAGCAGTACTTC
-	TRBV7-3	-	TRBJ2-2	CASSLWQNTGELFF	TGTGCCAGCAGCTTATGGCAGAACACCGGGGAGCTGTTTTTT
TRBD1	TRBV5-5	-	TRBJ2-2	CASSLRTGVTGELFF	TGTGCCAGCAGCTTAAGGACAGGGGTGACCGGGGAGCTGTTTTTT
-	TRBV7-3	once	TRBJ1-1	CASSSVVNTEAFF	TGTGCCAGCAGCTCCGTCGTGAACACTGAAGCTTTCTTT
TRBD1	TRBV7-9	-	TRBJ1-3	CASSERTGGKGNTIYF	TGTGCCAGCAGCGAAAGGACAGGGGGCAAGGGAAACACCATATATTTT
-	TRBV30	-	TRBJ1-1	CAWSEITEAFF	TGTGCCTGGAGTGAAATAACTGAAGCTTTCTTT
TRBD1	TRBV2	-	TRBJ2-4	CASSGDSLAKNIQYF	TGTGCCAGCAGTGGGGACAGCCTAGCCAAAAACATTCAGTACTTC
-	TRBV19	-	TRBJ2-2	CASSISRVDTGELFF	TGTGCCAGTAGTATATCCAGGGTGGACACCGGGGAGCTGTTTTTT
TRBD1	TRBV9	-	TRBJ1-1	CASSATRDRVFTEAFF	TGTGCCAGCAGCGCTACCCGGGACAGGGTATTCACTGAAGCTTTCTTT
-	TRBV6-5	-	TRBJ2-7	CASRGAYEQYF	TGTGCCAGCAGGGGAGCCTACGAGCAGTACTTC
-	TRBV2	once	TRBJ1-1	CASSYDWNTEAFF	TGTGCCAGCAGTTATGACTGGAACACTGAAGCTTTCTTT
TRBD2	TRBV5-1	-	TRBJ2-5	CASSLYPASGGETQYF	TGCGCCAGCAGCTTGTATCCGGCTAGCGGGGGGGAGACCCAGTACTTC
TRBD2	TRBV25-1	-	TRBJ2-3	CASSGTRGSTDTQYF	TGTGCCAGCAGTGGGACTAGGGGATCCACAGATACGCAGTATTTT
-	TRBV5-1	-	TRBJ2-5	CASSLVRRGETQYF	TGCGCCAGCAGCTTGGTCCGCCGGGGAGAGACCCAGTACTTC
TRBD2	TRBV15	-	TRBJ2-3	CATSRGLERERVTQYF	TGTGCCACCAGCAGGGGCTTAGAGCGGGAGCGGGTTACGCAGTATTTT
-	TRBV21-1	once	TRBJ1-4	CASSKGWQMATNEKLFF	TGTGCCAGCAGCAAAGGGTGGCAGATGGCAACTAATGAAAAACTGTTTTTT
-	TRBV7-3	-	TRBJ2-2	CASSHPGNTGELFF	TGTGCCAGCAGCCACCCAGGGAACACCGGGGAGCTGTTTTTT
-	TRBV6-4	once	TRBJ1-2	CASSDSRHPPYGYTF	TGTGCCAGCAGTGACTCGCGCCATCCTCCCTATGGCTACACCTTC
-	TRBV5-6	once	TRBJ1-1	CASSLTLNTEAFF	TGTGCCAGCAGCCTGACTCTGAACACTGAAGCTTTCTTT
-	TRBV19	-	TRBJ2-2	CASSKATGTGELFF	TGTGCCAGTAGCAAGGCCACGGGCACCGGGGAGCTGTTTTTT
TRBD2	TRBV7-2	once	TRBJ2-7	CASSGGGTSVSYEQYF	TGTGCCAGCAGCGGAGGGGGGACTAGCGTTTCCTACGAGCAGTACTTC
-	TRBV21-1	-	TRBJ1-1	CASSNPLAGVNTEAFF	TGTGCCAGCAGCAATCCCCTGGCAGGGGTGAACACTGAAGCTTTCTTT